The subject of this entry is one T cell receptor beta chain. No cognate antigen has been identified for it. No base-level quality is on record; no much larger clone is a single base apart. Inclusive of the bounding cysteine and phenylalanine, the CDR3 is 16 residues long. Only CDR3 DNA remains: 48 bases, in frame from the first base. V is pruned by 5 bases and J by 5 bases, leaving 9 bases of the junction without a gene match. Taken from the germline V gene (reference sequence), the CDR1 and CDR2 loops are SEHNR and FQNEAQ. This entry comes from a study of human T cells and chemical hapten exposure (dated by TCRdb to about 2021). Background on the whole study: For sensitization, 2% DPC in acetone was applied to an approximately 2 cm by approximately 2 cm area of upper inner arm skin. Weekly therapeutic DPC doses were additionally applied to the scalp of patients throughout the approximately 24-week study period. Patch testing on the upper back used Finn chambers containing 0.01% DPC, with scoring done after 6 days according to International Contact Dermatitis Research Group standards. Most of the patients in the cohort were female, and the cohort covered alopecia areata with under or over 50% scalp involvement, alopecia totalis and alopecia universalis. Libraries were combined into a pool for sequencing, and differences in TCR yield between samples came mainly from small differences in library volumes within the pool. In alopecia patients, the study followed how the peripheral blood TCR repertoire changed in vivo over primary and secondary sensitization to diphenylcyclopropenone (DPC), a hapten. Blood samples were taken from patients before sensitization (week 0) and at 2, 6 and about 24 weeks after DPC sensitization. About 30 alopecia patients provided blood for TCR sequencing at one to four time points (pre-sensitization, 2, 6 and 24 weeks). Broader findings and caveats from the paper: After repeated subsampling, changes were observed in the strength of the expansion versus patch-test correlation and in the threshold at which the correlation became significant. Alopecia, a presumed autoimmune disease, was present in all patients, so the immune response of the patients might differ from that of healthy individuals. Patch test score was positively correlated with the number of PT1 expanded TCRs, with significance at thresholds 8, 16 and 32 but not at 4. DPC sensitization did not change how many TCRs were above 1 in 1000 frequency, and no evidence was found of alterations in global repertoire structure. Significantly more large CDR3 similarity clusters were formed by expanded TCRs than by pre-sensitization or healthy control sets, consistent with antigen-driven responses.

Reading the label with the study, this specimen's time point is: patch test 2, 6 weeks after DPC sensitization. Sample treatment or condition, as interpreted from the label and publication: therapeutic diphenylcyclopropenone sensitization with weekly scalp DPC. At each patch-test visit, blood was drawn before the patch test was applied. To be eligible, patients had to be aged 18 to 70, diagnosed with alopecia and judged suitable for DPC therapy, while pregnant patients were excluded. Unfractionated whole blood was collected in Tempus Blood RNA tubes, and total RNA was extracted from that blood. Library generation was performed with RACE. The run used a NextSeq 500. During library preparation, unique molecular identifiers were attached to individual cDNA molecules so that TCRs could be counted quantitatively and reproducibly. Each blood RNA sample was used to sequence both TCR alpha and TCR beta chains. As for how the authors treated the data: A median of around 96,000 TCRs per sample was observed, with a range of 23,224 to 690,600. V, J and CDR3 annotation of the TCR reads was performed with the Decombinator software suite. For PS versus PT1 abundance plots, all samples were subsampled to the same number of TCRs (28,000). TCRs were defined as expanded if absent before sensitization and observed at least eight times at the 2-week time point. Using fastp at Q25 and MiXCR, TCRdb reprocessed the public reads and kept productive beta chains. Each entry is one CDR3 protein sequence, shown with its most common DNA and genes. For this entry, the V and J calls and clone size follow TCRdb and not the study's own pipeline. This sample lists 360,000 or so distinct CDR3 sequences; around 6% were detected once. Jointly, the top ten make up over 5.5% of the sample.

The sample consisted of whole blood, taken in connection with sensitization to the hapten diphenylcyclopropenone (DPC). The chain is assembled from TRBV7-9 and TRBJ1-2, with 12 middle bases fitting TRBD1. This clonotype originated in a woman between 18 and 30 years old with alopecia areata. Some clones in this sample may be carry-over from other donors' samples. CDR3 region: CASSPRDRGQIYGYTF. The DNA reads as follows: TGTGCCAGCAGCCCCCGGGACAGGGGGCAGATTTATGGCTACACCTTC.